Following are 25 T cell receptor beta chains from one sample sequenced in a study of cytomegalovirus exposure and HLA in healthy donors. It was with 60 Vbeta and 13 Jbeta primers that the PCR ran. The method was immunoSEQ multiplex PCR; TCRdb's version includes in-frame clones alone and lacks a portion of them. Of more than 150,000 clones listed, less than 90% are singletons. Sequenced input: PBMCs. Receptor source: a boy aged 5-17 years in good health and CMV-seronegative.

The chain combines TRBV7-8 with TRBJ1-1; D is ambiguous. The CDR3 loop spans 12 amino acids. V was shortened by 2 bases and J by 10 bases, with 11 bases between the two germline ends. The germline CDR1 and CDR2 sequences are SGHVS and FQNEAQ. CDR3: CASSLRGFTAFF. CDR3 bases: TGTGCCAGCAGCTTACGCGGTTTCACAGCTTTCTTT.

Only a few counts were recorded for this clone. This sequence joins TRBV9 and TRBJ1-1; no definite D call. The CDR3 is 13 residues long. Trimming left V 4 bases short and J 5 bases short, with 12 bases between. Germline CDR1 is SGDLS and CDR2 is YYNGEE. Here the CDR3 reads CASSPSTRTEAFF. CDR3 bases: TGTGCCAGCAGCCCAAGTACGAGGACTGAAGCTTTCTTT. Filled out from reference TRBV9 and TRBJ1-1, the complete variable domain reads DSGVTQTPKHLITATGQRVTLRCSPRSGDLSVYWYQQSLDQGLQFLIQYYNGEERAKGNILERFSAQQFPDLHSELNLSSLELGDSALYFCASSPSTRTEAFFGQGTRLTVV.

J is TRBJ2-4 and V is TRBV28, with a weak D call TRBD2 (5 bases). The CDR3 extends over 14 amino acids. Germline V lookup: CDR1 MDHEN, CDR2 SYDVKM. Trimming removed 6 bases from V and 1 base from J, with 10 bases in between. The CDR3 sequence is CASRRGQAKNIQYF. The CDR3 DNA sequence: TGTGCCAGCAGGAGAGGGCAGGCCAAAAACATTCAGTACTTC.

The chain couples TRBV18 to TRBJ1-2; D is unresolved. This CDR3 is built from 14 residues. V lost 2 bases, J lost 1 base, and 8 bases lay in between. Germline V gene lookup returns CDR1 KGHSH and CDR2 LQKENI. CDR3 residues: CASSPEALNYGYTF. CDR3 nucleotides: TGTGCCAGCTCACCAGAGGCGCTTAACTATGGCTACACCTTC.

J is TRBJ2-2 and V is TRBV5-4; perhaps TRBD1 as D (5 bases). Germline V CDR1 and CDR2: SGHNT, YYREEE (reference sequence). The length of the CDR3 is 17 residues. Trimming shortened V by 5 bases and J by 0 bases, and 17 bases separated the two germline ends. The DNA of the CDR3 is TGTGCCAGCAGGTCCCTAGGGGTATCTACGAACACCGGGGAGCTGTTTTTT. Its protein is CASRSLGVSTNTGELFF. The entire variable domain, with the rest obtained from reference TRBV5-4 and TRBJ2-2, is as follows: ETGVTQSPTHLIKTRGQQVTLRCSSQSGHNTVSWYQQALGQGPQFIFQYYREEENGRGNFPPRFSGLQFPNYSSELNVNALELDDSALYLCASRSLGVSTNTGELFFGEGSRLTVL.

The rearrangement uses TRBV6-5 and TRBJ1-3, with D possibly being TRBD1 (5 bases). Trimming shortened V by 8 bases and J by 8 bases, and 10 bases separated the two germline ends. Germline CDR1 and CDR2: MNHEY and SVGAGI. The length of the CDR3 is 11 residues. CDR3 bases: TGTGCCAGCCGCGGGGCGGACACCATATATTTT. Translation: CASRGADTIYF.

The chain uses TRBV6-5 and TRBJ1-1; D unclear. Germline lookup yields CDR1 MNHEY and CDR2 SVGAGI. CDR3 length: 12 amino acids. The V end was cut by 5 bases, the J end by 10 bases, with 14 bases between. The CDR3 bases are TGTGCCAGCAGTGAAGTCCCCGCGTCAGCTTTCTTT. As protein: CASSEVPASAFF.

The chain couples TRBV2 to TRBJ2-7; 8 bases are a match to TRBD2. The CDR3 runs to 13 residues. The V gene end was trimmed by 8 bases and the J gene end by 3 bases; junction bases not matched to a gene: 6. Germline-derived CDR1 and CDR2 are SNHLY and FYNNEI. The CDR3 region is CASSREALYEQYF. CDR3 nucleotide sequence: TGTGCCAGCTCGCGGGAGGCCCTCTACGAGCAGTACTTC.

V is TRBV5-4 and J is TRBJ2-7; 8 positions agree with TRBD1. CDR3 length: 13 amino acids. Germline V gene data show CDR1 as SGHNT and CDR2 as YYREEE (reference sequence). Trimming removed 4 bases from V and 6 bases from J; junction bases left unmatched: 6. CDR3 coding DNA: TGTGCCAGCAGCGGGACAGGTTCGGCCGAGCAGTACTTC. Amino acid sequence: CASSGTGSAEQYF.

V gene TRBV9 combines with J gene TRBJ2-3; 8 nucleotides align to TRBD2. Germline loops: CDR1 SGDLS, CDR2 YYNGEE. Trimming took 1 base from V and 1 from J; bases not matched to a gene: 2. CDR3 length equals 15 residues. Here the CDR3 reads CASSVTSGRTDTQYF. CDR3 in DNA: TGTGCCAGCAGCGTAACTAGCGGTCGCACAGATACGCAGTATTTT.

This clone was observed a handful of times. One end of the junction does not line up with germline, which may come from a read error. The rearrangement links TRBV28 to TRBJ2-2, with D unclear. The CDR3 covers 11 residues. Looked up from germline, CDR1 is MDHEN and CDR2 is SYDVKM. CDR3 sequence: CTSWSTGELFF. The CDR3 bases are TGCACGTCCTGGAGCACCGGGGAGCTGTTTTTT. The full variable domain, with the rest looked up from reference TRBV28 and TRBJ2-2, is DVKVTQSSRYLVKRTGEKVFLECVQDMDHENMFWYRQDPGLGLRLIYFSYDVKMKEKGDIPEGYSVSREKKERFSLILESASTNQTSMYLCTSWSTGELFFGEGSRLTVL.

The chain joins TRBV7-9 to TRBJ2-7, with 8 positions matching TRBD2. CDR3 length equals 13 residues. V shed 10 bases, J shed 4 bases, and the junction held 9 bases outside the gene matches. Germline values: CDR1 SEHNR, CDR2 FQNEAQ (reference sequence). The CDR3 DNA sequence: TGTGCCATCCCGGGGGGGACTCGGTACGAGCAGTACTTC. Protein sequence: CAIPGGTRYEQYF. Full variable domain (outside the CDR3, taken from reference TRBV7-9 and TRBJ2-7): DTGVSQNPRHKITKRGQNVTFRCDPISEHNRLYWYRQTLGQGPEFLTYFQNEAQLEKSRLLSDRFSAERPKGSFSTLEIQRTEQGDSAMYLCAIPGGTRYEQYFGPGTRLTVT.

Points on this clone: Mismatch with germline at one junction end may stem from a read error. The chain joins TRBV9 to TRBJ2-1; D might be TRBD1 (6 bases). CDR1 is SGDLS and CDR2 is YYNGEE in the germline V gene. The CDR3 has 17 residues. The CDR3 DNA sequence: TGTGCCAGCAGCGTAGAAGCTCACAGGGTTACCTACAATGCGCAGTTCTTC. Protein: CASSVEAHRVTYNAQFF.

The CDR3 coding sequence is TGTGCCAGCAGCCCATGGAATTCGGGGGAGCAGTACTTC. Translation gives CASSPWNSGEQYF. V usage is TRBV7-6 and J usage is TRBJ2-7; D perhaps matches TRBD2 (5 bases). Trimming removed 5 bases from V and 7 bases from J, with 15 bases in between. The CDR3 consists of 13 residues. Germline-derived CDR1 and CDR2 are SGHVS and FNYEAQ. Using reference TRBV7-6 and TRBJ2-7 for the parts outside the CDR3, the full variable domain is GAGVSQSPRYKVTKRGQDVALRCDPISGHVSLYWYRQALGQGPEFLTYFNYEAQQDKSGLPNDRFSAERPEGSISTLTIQRTEQRDSAMYRCASSPWNSGEQYFGPGTRLTVT.

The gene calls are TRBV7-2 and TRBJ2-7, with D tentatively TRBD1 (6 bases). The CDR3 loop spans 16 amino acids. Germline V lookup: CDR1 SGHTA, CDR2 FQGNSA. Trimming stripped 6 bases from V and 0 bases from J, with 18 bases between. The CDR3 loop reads CASSTSGTSDSYEQYF. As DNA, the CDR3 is TGTGCCAGCAGTACGTCCGGGACATCCGACTCCTACGAGCAGTACTTC.

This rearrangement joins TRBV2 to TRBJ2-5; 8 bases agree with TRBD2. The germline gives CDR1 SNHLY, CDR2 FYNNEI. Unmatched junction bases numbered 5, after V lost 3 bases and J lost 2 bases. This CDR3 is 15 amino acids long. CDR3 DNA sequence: TGTGCCAGCAGTGAGGGTAGCGGGGCGCAAGAGACCCAGTACTTC. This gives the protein CASSEGSGAQETQYF.

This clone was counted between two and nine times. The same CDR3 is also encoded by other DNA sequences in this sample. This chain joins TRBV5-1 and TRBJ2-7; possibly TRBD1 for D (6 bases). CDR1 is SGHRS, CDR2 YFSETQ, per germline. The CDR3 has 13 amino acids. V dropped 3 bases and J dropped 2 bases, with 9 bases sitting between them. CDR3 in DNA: TGCGCCAGCAGCTCCGGACAGACCTACGAGCAGTACTTC. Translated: CASSSGQTYEQYF.

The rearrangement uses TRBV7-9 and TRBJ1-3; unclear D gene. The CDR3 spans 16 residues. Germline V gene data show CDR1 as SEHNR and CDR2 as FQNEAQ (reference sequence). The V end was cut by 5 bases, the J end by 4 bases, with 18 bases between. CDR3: CASSPGGSISGNTIYF. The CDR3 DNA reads TGTGCCAGCAGCCCGGGAGGTAGCATTTCCGGAAACACCATATATTTT.

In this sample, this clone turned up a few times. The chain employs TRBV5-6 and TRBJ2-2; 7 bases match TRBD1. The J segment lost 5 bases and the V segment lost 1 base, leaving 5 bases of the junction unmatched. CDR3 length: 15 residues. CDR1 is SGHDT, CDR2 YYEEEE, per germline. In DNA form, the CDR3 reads TGTGCCAGCAGCTTGACAGGGGCGCGAACCGGGGAGCTGTTTTTT. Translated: CASSLTGARTGELFF.

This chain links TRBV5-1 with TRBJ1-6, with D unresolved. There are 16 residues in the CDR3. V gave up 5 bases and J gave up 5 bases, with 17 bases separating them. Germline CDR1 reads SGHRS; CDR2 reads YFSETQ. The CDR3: CASSAGLRQHNSPLHF. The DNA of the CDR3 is TGCGCCAGCAGTGCCGGTCTGAGACAACATAATTCACCCCTCCACTTT.

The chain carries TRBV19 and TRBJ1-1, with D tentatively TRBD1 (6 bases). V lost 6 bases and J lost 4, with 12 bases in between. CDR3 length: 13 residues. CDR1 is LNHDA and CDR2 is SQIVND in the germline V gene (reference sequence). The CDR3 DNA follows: TGTGCCAGTAGAAGGGGGTACGGCACTGAAGCTTTCTTT. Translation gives CASRRGYGTEAFF.

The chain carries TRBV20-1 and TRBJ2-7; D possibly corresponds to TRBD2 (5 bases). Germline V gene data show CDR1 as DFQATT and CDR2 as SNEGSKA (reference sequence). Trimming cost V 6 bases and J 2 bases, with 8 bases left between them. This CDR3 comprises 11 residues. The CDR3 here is CSAPEAYEQYF. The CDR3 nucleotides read TGCAGTGCCCCGGAGGCCTACGAGCAGTACTTC.

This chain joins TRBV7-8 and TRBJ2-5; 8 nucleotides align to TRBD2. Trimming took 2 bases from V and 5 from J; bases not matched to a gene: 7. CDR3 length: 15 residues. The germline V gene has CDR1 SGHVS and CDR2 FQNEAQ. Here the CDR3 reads CASSLIIAGRETQYF. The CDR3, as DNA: TGTGCCAGCAGCTTAATAATAGCGGGGCGGGAGACCCAGTACTTC.

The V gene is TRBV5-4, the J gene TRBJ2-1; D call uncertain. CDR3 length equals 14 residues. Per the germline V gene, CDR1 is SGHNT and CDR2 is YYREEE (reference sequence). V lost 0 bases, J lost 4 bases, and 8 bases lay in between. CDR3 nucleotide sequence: TGTGCCAGCAGCTTGGAAGACTCTTACAATGAGCAGTTCTTC. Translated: CASSLEDSYNEQFF. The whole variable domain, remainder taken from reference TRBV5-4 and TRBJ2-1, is ETGVTQSPTHLIKTRGQQVTLRCSSQSGHNTVSWYQQALGQGPQFIFQYYREEENGRGNFPPRFSGLQFPNYSSELNVNALELDDSALYLCASSLEDSYNEQFFGPGTRLTVL.

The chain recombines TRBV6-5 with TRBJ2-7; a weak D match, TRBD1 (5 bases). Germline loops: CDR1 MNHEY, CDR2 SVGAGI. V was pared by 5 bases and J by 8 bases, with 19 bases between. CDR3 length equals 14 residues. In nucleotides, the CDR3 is TGTGCCAGCAGTATCTCGCGCCAGGGTAGCAAGCAGTACTTC. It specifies CASSISRQGSKQYF.